Presented here are 3 T cell receptor beta chains from one specimen sequenced in a study of blood T cell repertoires in COVID-19. The method was immunoSEQ multiplex PCR; TCRdb's version includes in-frame clones alone and lacks a portion of them. The profile shows hundreds of thousands of clones, roughly nine tenths of them singletons. The sample comprised PBMCs or T cells enriched from blood (not recorded which). The receptors originated from a man aged 25-40 years who had recovered from COVID-19.

The chain joins TRBV3-1 (or the pseudogene TRBV3-2) to TRBJ2-7; possibly TRBD2 for D (5 bases). This CDR3 comprises 13 residues. CDR1 is LGHDT and CDR2 is YNNKEL in the germline V gene (reference sequence). V lost 2 bases and J 5 bases, leaving 10 bases between the germline ends. CDR3 sequence reads: CASSQRGSHEQYF. CDR3 in DNA: TGTGCCAGCAGCCAACGGGGTTCCCACGAGCAGTACTTC.

The rearrangement uses TRBV5-1 and TRBJ2-1; 10 bases match TRBD1. V trimming: 4 bases; J trimming: 4 bases; junction bases outside the gene matches: 8. The CDR3 loop spans 16 amino acids. The germline V gene encodes CDR1 SGHRS and CDR2 YFSETQ. CDR3 amino acids: CASSKTGQGPYNEQFF. The CDR3 nucleotides read TGCGCCAGCAGCAAAACGGGACAGGGGCCTTACAATGAGCAGTTCTTC.

The CDR3 DNA reads as TGTGCCAGCAGTGTGATAGCGACTGCTTTAGATACGCAGTATTTT. Amino acids: CASSVIATALDTQYF. The V and J genes are TRBV6-4 and TRBJ2-3; TRBD2 might be the D (5 bases). Trimming took 4 bases from V and 5 from J, leaving 16 bases between them. Germline assignment: CDR1 MRHNA and CDR2 SNTAGT. The CDR3 consists of 15 residues.